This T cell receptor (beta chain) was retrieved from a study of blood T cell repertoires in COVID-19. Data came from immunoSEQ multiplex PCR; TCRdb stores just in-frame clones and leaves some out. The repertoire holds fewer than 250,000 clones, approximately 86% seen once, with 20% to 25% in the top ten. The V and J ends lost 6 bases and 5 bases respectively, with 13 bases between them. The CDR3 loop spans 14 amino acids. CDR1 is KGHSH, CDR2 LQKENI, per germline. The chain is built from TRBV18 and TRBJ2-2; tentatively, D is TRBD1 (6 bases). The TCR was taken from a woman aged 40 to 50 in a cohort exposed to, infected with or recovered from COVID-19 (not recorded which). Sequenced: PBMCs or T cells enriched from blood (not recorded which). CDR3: CASSLRGETGELFF. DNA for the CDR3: TGTGCCAGCTCCCTCAGGGGAGAAACCGGGGAGCTGTTTTTT.